Listed here are 29 T cell receptor beta chains from one sample, sequenced in a study of prognosis after radiotherapy for stage I lung cancer. Amplicons of TCR beta CDR3 were generated from genomic DNA by two-round multiplex PCR. The first round of PCR was done with primers that matched each TRBV and TRBJ gene. One entry per CDR3 protein results from TCRdb running MiXCR on the multiplex PCR reads. The sample contains 30,000 to 40,000 distinct CDR3 sequences, nearly 35% of which appear only once. This specimen consisted of PBMCs, obtained before or after stereotactic body radiation therapy (not recorded which). Source of these receptors: a donor at least 50 years old with non-small cell lung cancer.

Many counts were recorded for this clonotype. The V call is TRBV29-1, the J call TRBJ1-1; no reliable D call. Germline values: CDR1 SQVTM, CDR2 ANQGSEA. Trimming took off 3 bases at V and 5 bases at J, with 16 bases between the two ends. The CDR3 sequence is 14 residues long. The CDR3 nucleotides read TGCAGCGTTGATACCGGGTTACCGAGGACTGAAGCTTTCTTT. It translates to CSVDTGLPRTEAFF.

Regarding this clonotype: An end of the junction differs from the germline gene, which may be a read error. This chain joins TRBV6-1 and TRBJ2-3; D tentatively reads TRBD1 or TRBD2 (5 bases each). The germline V gene has CDR1 MNHNS and CDR2 SASEGT. The CDR3 contains 15 residues. This CDR3 is CASSPGTRGTYTQYF. CDR3 nucleotide sequence: TGTGCCAGCAGTCCTGGTACTCGGGGCACATATACGCAGTATTTT.

In its sample, this clonotype was seen many times. V is TRBV2 and J is TRBJ2-7, with D perhaps matching TRBD1 or TRBD2 (5 bases each). The germline V gene encodes CDR1 SNHLY and CDR2 FYNNEI. The CDR3 sequence is 13 residues long. Between the trimmed V and J ends, which lost 6 bases and 7 bases, there was a span of 16 bases. The CDR3 sequence: CASSGTGWGEQYF. Written as DNA, the CDR3 is TGTGCCAGCAGCGGGACGGGGTGGGGGGAGCAGTACTTC. Full variable domain (remainder filled in from reference TRBV2 and TRBJ2-7): EPEVTQTPSHQVTQMGQEVILRCVPISNHLYFYWYRQILGQKVEFLVSFYNNEISEKSEIFDDQFSVERPDGSNFTLKIRSTKLEDSAMYFCASSGTGWGEQYFGPGTRLTVT.

The V gene is TRBV6-5, the J gene TRBJ1-3; D is ambiguous. The CDR3 length is 18 residues. Trimming cost V 0 bases and J 6 bases, with 21 bases left between them. Germline CDR1 and CDR2: MNHEY and SVGAGI. This chain's CDR3 is CASSYSSGRRSSLNTIYF. CDR3 DNA: TGTGCCAGCAGTTACTCGTCCGGACGTAGGTCCTCTTTAAACACCATATATTTT.

In its sample, this clonotype was seen a few times. A far more abundant clone sits one base away, making this likely a read error. The chain uses TRBV6-2 or TRBV6-3 and TRBJ1-5; D might be TRBD1 (5 bases). Germline CDR1 is MNHEY and CDR2 is SVGEGT. The CDR3 totals 14 residues. V was shortened by 10 bases and J by 3 bases, with 16 bases between the two germline ends. The CDR3 here is CATTRMGPNQPQHF. In DNA, the CDR3 is TGTGCCACCACAAGAATGGGACCCAATCAGCCCCAGCATTTT.

On this clonotype itself: A much more abundant neighbour one base away suggests this may be a read error. This CDR3 reads CASSEIRVGETQYF. The CDR3 region has the DNA TGTGCCAGCAGTGAAATAAGGGTCGGGGAGACCCAGTACTTC. The chain couples TRBV2 to TRBJ2-5; D call uncertain. Trimming left V 2 bases short and J 5 bases short, with 12 bases between. Germline-derived CDR1 and CDR2 are SNHLY and FYNNEI. The length of the CDR3 is 14 residues.

The table lists this clonotype with many counts. This rearrangement joins TRBV7-2 to TRBJ1-3; D is undetermined. V lost 5 bases and J lost 2, with 16 bases in between. This CDR3 has 16 amino acids. The germline gives CDR1 SGHTA, CDR2 FQGNSA. The CDR3 DNA follows: TGTGCCAGCAGCACCATGCCGTTGAGAACTGGAAACACCATATATTTT. Encoded protein: CASSTMPLRTGNTIYF.

Remarks on this clonotype: A single base separates this from a much larger clone, so it may be a read error. V is TRBV6-1 and J is TRBJ2-6; D might be TRBD1 or TRBD2, each matching 5 bases. This CDR3 is built from 16 residues. The V end was cut by 6 bases, the J end by 4 bases, with 16 bases between. Germline V gives CDR1 MNHNS, CDR2 SASEGT. The CDR3 sequence: CASSLSLGEGANVLTF. In DNA form, the CDR3 reads TGTGCCAGCAGCTTGTCTTTGGGGGAAGGGGCCAACGTCCTGACTTTC.

This clonotype was recorded at least ten times. The rearrangement joins TRBV5-6 to TRBJ2-1, with D possibly matching TRBD1 (5 bases). The CDR3 is 15 amino acids. V lost 0 bases and J lost 9, with 16 bases in between. Germline V gene data show CDR1 as SGHDT and CDR2 as YYEEEE. CDR3 sequence: CASSLAFVGRTEQFF. CDR3 bases: TGTGCCAGCAGCTTGGCCTTTGTGGGGCGCACTGAGCAGTTCTTC.

This clonotype was counted ten times or more. An end of the junction differs from the germline gene, which may be a read error. The CDR3 DNA is TGCGCCAGCAACTTGGACAGGGCCTCTGGAAACACCATATATTTT. This codes for CASNLDRASGNTIYF. V usage is TRBV5-1 and J usage is TRBJ1-3, with 8 positions matching TRBD1. This CDR3 contains 15 residues. CDR1 and CDR2 from the germline V gene are SGHRS and YFSETQ.

A note on this clonotype: It may be a read error: a sequence one base away is much more abundant. This chain uses TRBV6-1 with TRBJ1-1; possibly TRBD1 for D (5 bases). Germline V gives CDR1 MNHNS, CDR2 SASEGT. This CDR3 spans 12 amino acids. V gave up 5 bases and J gave up 8 bases, with 12 bases separating them. CDR3 loop: CASSHPDIEAFF. The CDR3 region has the DNA TGTGCCAGCAGTCACCCGGACATAGAAGCTTTCTTT.

The rearrangement joins TRBV9 to TRBJ2-1; D might be TRBD2 (5 bases). Between the trimmed V and J ends, which lost 8 bases and 8 bases, there was a span of 23 bases. The CDR3 sequence is 15 residues long. From germline, CDR1 is SGDLS and CDR2 YYNGEE. CDR3 nucleotide sequence: TGTGCCAGAAGCTCTAGAGGGAGACCCTTGGATGAGCAGTTCTTC. Translated, it gives CARSSRGRPLDEQFF.

The chain uses TRBV5-1 and TRBJ2-1, with 8 positions matching TRBD2. Germline-derived CDR1 and CDR2 are SGHRS and YFSETQ. V gave up 3 bases and J gave up 8 bases; unmatched junction bases: 7. This CDR3 is built from 14 residues. The CDR3 DNA is TGCGCCAGCAGCTCCGGACTAGCTACATATGAGCAGTTCTTC. This codes for CASSSGLATYEQFF.

This clonotype has a count of ten or more. This chain uses TRBV5-1 with TRBJ2-2; the D gene is possibly TRBD1 (6 bases). V lost 0 bases to trimming and J lost 0 bases, with 15 bases between them. Germline CDR1 and CDR2: SGHRS and YFSETQ. This CDR3 has 18 residues. The CDR3 bases are TGCGCCAGCAGCTTGGAGTGGGGCAGGGGATCGAACACCGGGGAGCTGTTTTTT. It encodes CASSLEWGRGSNTGELFF.

This clonotype was seen ten or more times. The V and J genes are TRBV20-1 and TRBJ2-6, with TRBD1 matching over 8 bases. V lost 2 bases, J lost 11 bases, and 5 bases stayed unmatched. The CDR3 spans 13 residues. Germline lookup yields CDR1 DFQATT and CDR2 SNEGSKA (reference sequence). CDR3 sequence reads: CSARQGAGYVLTF. For the CDR3, the DNA is TGCAGTGCTAGACAGGGGGCTGGGTACGTCCTGACTTTC.

This clonotype was seen a single time. The chain links TRBV6-2 or TRBV6-3 to TRBJ2-1; 10 bases map to TRBD2. Germline CDR1 MNHEY, CDR2 SVGEGT. V was pared by 5 bases and J by 8 bases, with 9 bases of the junction left unmatched. This CDR3 is built from 15 residues. The CDR3 is CASSDLLAGSDEQFF. CDR3 bases: TGTGCCAGCAGTGATCTACTAGCGGGGTCTGATGAGCAGTTCTTC.

About this clonotype: This likely traces to a read error, being one base from a far larger clone. J is TRBJ1-3 and V is TRBV6-2 or TRBV6-3, with D tentatively TRBD1 (6 bases). Trimming shortened V by 7 bases and J by 1 base, and 14 bases separated the two germline ends. Per germline, CDR1 MNHEY and CDR2 SVGEGT. The CDR3 has 15 residues. This CDR3 is CASKKRGASGNTIYF. The CDR3 region has the DNA TGTGCCAGCAAGAAACGGGGGGCATCTGGAAACACCATATATTTT.

This clonotype was seen many times. An end of the junction differs from the germline gene, which may be a read error. The chain links TRBV28 to TRBJ2-7; the D call may be TRBD1 or TRBD2 (5 bases each). Germline V gives CDR1 MDHEN, CDR2 SYDVKM. The CDR3 has 15 amino acids. CDR3 region: CASSAPRGPSDEQYF. The CDR3 nucleotides are TGTGCCAGCAGTGCCCCCCGGGGACCCTCCGACGAGCAGTACTTC.

This clonotype came up many times. V is TRBV5-8 and J is TRBJ1-2; possibly TRBD1 for D (5 bases). Looked up from germline, CDR1 is SGHTS and CDR2 is YDEGEE. CDR3 size: 13 residues. Trimming took off 2 bases at V and 4 bases at J, with 9 bases between the two ends. CDR3 residues: CASSLAGSYGYTF. Here the CDR3 DNA reads TGTGCCAGCAGCTTAGCAGGGAGCTATGGCTACACCTTC.

With regard to this clonotype: The junction departs from germline at one end; a sequencing error may be responsible. The chain has TRBV5-1 and TRBJ2-1; maybe TRBD1 (6 bases). The germline V gene encodes CDR1 SGHRS and CDR2 YFSETQ. This CDR3 spans 16 amino acids. The CDR3 DNA reads as TGCGTCAGCAGCTGGGGGCAGCTGGGGAGACACAATGAGCAGTTCTTC. This codes for CVSSWGQLGRHNEQFF.

Regarding this clonotype: A much larger clone sits a single nucleotide away, making a read error possible. The genes are TRBV3-1 and TRBJ1-1, with D possibly being TRBD1 (5 bases). Trimming stripped 3 bases from V and 11 bases from J, with 13 bases between. In germline, CDR1 is LGHDT, CDR2 YNNKEL (reference sequence). CDR3 length: 12 residues. CDR3 amino acids: CASSHINRSAFF. Here the CDR3 DNA reads TGTGCCAGCAGCCATATAAACAGGTCGGCTTTCTTT. Based on the CDR3 plus reference TRBV3-1 and TRBJ1-1, the full variable domain is DTAVSQTPKYLVTQMGNDKSIKCEQNLGHDTMYWYKQDSKKFLKIMFSYNNKELIINETVPNRFSPKSPDKAHLNLHINSLELGDSAVYFCASSHINRSAFFGQGTRLTVV.

This clonotype has a count of ten or more. The rearrangement uses TRBV6-1 and TRBJ2-1; weak D call: TRBD1 (5 bases). V was clipped by 6 bases and J by 2 bases, with 14 bases between them. The CDR3 is made up of 15 amino acids. Germline V lookup: CDR1 MNHNS, CDR2 SASEGT. DNA for the CDR3: TGTGCCAGCAGAGTCCAGGGTTCCGCCTACAATGAGCAGTTCTTC. Protein: CASRVQGSAYNEQFF.

The sample holds many counts of this clonotype. The chain joins TRBV9 to TRBJ1-2, with D maybe TRBD1 (5 bases). From germline, CDR1 is SGDLS and CDR2 YYNGEE. V was cut by 4 bases and J by 3 bases, with 13 bases left in between. CDR3 length: 14 residues. The CDR3, as DNA: TGTGCCAGCAGCCGCCGGATAGGGGACTATGGCTACACCTTC. Amino acids: CASSRRIGDYGYTF.

The sample holds many counts of this clonotype. This rearrangement joins TRBV10-2 to TRBJ2-7, with no clear D. The germline gives CDR1 WSHSY, CDR2 SAAADI. V lost 2 bases, J lost 3 bases, and 2 bases lay in between. The CDR3 consists of 11 residues. DNA of the CDR3: TGCGCCAGCAGTGAGAGCTACGAGCAGTACTTC. It codes for CASSESYEQYF.

Note on this clonotype: A far larger clone is a single base away, which makes a read error likely. The gene calls are TRBV6-1 and TRBJ1-2; D uncertain. The V and J ends lost 7 bases and 0 bases respectively, with 15 bases between them. CDR3 length: 15 residues. The germline CDR1 and CDR2 sequences are MNHNS and SASEGT. The CDR3 DNA sequence: TGTGCCAGCATTTCCGGCGACTCCCCTAACTATGGCTACACCTTC. As protein: CASISGDSPNYGYTF.

In this sample, this clonotype turned up many times. The chain has TRBV5-1 and TRBJ2-3; the match to TRBD1 covers 9 bases. CDR3 length: 14 residues. Looked up from germline, CDR1 is SGHRS and CDR2 is YFSETQ. V shed 4 bases, J shed 6 bases, and the junction held 6 bases outside the gene matches. Written as DNA, the CDR3 is TGCGCCAGCAGCGGCGGGACAGGGTTGGATACGCAGTATTTT. As protein: CASSGGTGLDTQYF.

The sample holds many counts of this clonotype. CDR3 sequence (DNA): TGTGCCAGCAGCCAATCACAGGCAGCCTCTACATACAATGAGCAGTTCTTC. This gives the protein CASSQSQAASTYNEQFF. The chain is built from TRBV16 and TRBJ2-1; maybe TRBD1 (5 bases). The V end was cut by 0 bases, the J end by 4 bases, with 16 bases between. Germline V CDR1 and CDR2: KGHSY, FQNENV. The CDR3 runs 17 residues.

In its sample, this clonotype ranks as medium-sized. V and J are TRBV27 and TRBJ2-7, with D possibly TRBD2 on 6 matching bases. This CDR3 region has 12 residues. Germline CDR1 and CDR2: MNHEY and SMNVEV (reference sequence). The ends were cut back, 7 bases at V and 6 bases at J, with 13 bases in the middle. The CDR3 DNA reads TGTGCCAGCACGAACTACGGGGGCGAGCAGTACTTC. This encodes CASTNYGGEQYF.

The V call is TRBV30, the J call TRBJ1-3; 7 nucleotides line up with TRBD1. J lost 3 bases, V lost 1 base, and 6 bases had no gene match. The CDR3 length is 15 residues. From germline, CDR1 is GTSNPN and CDR2 SVGIG (reference sequence). The CDR3 nucleotides are TGTGCCTGGAGTGAGGGGGCTAGAGTTGGAAACACCATATATTTT. It yields the protein CAWSEGARVGNTIYF.